These 14 T cell receptor beta chains share one sample of origin, sequenced in a study of T cell repertoires in cytomegalovirus infection. TCRdb re-derived calls from the reads in MiXCR, one entry per CDR3 protein. The sample yields 370,000 or so distinct CDR3 sequences, roughly 34% seen once. No antigen is known for these receptors. The source material was cultured PBMCs, sampled from culture after CMV antigen stimulation. These receptors were obtained from a human donor in good health (CMV status not recorded). Some clones in this sample may be carry-over from other donors' samples.

This clonotype was seen a handful of times. The chain joins TRBV7-2 to TRBJ2-3, with D perhaps matching TRBD1 or TRBD2 (6 bases each). The CDR3 extends over 14 amino acids. The V gene lost 4 bases and the J gene lost 6 bases, with 14 bases spanning the gap. CDR1 and CDR2 from the germline V gene are SGHTA and FQGNSA. CDR3 sequence (DNA): TGTGCCAGCAGCTCCGGACTGGGGGGCGATACGCAGTATTTT. Translation gives CASSSGLGGDTQYF.

The V call is TRBV28, the J call TRBJ1-5; D ambiguous. Deletions cut 7 bases from V and 7 bases from J, with 14 bases between. The CDR3 sequence is 13 residues long. Germline values: CDR1 MDHEN, CDR2 SYDVKM. CDR3 in amino acids: CASNGIGGQPQHF. The CDR3 DNA reads as TGTGCCAGCAATGGAATCGGCGGACAGCCCCAGCATTTT.

This clonotype was seen at least ten times. The V call is TRBV7-6, the J call TRBJ2-5; TRBD2 matches at 7 bases. Trimming took 2 bases from V and 3 from J; bases not matched to a gene: 0. The germline V gene has CDR1 SGHVS and CDR2 FNYEAQ. The CDR3 is 13 amino acids. The CDR3, as DNA: TGTGCCAGCAGCTTACGGGGGGAAGAGACCCAGTACTTC. Translated, it gives CASSLRGEETQYF.

The CDR3 reads CASSPPGDEQYF. CDR3 DNA sequence: TGTGCCAGTAGCCCGCCTGGGGACGAGCAGTACTTC. The rearrangement links TRBV19 to TRBJ2-7, with D unclear. The germline V gene has CDR1 LNHDA and CDR2 SQIVND (reference sequence). The V end was cut by 6 bases, the J end by 5 bases, with 11 bases between. The CDR3 is 12 amino acids.

The gene calls are TRBV19 and TRBJ2-7, with D perhaps TRBD1 (6 bases). V was clipped by 4 bases and J by 0 bases, with 7 bases between them. The CDR3 runs 13 residues. Germline V gene lookup returns CDR1 LNHDA and CDR2 SQIVND (reference sequence). The CDR3 sequence: CASSKDSSYEQYF. The CDR3 bases are TGTGCCAGTAGTAAGGACAGCTCCTACGAGCAGTACTTC.

This clonotype has ten or more counts. V gene TRBV7-2 combines with J gene TRBJ2-5; TRBD2 matches 8 bases. CDR1 is SGHTA, CDR2 FQGNSA, per germline. Losses at the gene ends were 4 bases for V and 6 bases for J; bases not matched to a gene: 13. The CDR3 loop spans 16 amino acids. The CDR3 DNA follows: TGTGCCAGCAGCTGGGGGGGAAGCGGGAGTCAAAAGACCCAGTACTTC. Encoded protein: CASSWGGSGSQKTQYF.

In its sample, this clonotype was seen a few times. The chain is built from TRBV12-3 or TRBV12-4 and TRBJ2-3; TRBD2 matches 11 bases. CDR3 length: 16 residues. V dropped 5 bases and J dropped 3; count of bases not matched to a gene: 7. Written as DNA, the CDR3 is TGTGCCAGCAGTCCTACTAGCGGGAGAGGGACAGATACGCAGTATTTT. The encoded protein is CASSPTSGRGTDTQYF.

The chain links TRBV12-3 or TRBV12-4 to TRBJ1-5; 10 nucleotides align to TRBD1. The CDR3 sequence is 15 residues long. Trimming at V came to 9 bases and at J to 2 bases, leaving 7 bases not matched to a gene. The CDR3 loop is CASGPGTGGNQPQHF. The CDR3, as DNA: TGTGCCAGTGGACCCGGGACAGGGGGCAATCAGCCCCAGCATTTT.

The chain combines TRBV27 with TRBJ2-7, with 13 bases matching TRBD2. The germline CDR1 and CDR2 sequences are MNHEY and SMNVEV (reference sequence). The CDR3 is made up of 16 amino acids. Unmatched junction bases numbered 8, after V lost 5 bases and J lost 4 bases. CDR3 in DNA: TGTGCCAGCAGTGACCTGGGACTAGCGGGGTCATACGAGCAGTACTTC. It encodes CASSDLGLAGSYEQYF.

V and J are TRBV12-3 or TRBV12-4 and TRBJ2-3; D is ambiguous. Trimming cost V 2 bases and J 6 bases, with 15 bases left between them. The CDR3 runs to 15 residues. For the CDR3, the DNA is TGTGCCAGCAGTTTACGGCCGAATACCGATGATACGCAGTATTTT. Translating it yields CASSLRPNTDDTQYF.

This chain uses TRBV5-4 with TRBJ2-5, with 14 bases fitting TRBD2. V was pared by 4 bases and J by 5 bases, with 10 bases of the junction left unmatched. The CDR3 has 17 residues. Per germline, CDR1 SGHNT and CDR2 YYREEE (reference sequence). CDR3 protein: CASSQWTSGRSRETQYF. The CDR3 bases are TGTGCCAGCAGCCAGTGGACTAGCGGGAGGTCCCGGGAGACCCAGTACTTC.

The chain is built from TRBV27 and TRBJ2-3; D not certain. Trimming took off 5 bases at V and 2 bases at J, with 8 bases between the two ends. CDR1 and CDR2 from the germline V gene are MNHEY and SMNVEV (reference sequence). The CDR3 loop spans 13 amino acids. The CDR3 DNA reads TGTGCCAGCAGTCACTCGCTCACAGATACGCAGTATTTT. This encodes CASSHSLTDTQYF.

CDR3 residues: CASSIRGEETQYF. The CDR3 DNA is TGTGCCAGTAGTATCCGGGGAGAAGAGACCCAGTACTTC. The chain couples TRBV19 to TRBJ2-5, with D possibly being TRBD2 (5 bases). Trimming left V 3 bases short and J 3 bases short, with 8 bases between. CDR3 length: 13 amino acids. Germline V lookup: CDR1 LNHDA, CDR2 SQIVND (reference sequence).

The J gene is TRBJ1-4, the V gene TRBV28; D not certain. The CDR3 totals 16 residues. The germline gives CDR1 MDHEN, CDR2 SYDVKM. Between the trimmed V and J ends, which lost 2 bases and 6 bases, there was a span of 16 bases. The CDR3 DNA follows: TGTGCCAGCAGTTTACCCCAGCAGAGTGTGCATGAAAAACTGTTTTTT. Translating it yields CASSLPQQSVHEKLFF.